Shown below are 21 T cell receptor beta chains from a single sample sequenced in a study of Graves' ophthalmopathy and Graves' hyperthyroidism. As the template, RNA transcripts were used to amplify TCR beta CDR3 regions. First-round RT-PCR with HTBI primers preceded a second-round multiplex PCR. TCRdb re-called the multiplex PCR reads through MiXCR, storing one row per CDR3 protein. Of hundreds of thousands of distinct CDR3 sequences detected, about 20% appear once; the ten largest clones hold approximately 7%. Input material: peripheral blood. Source of these receptors: a woman between 18 and 29 years old with stable Graves' hyperthyroidism. Some clones in this sample may be carry-over from other donors' samples.

This clonotype was counted many times. The chain combines TRBV12-3 or TRBV12-4 with TRBJ1-3; no firm D call. The CDR3 length is 14 residues. Trimming stripped 5 bases from V and 0 bases from J, with 8 bases between. The CDR3 nucleotides are TGTGCCAGCAGTGAAACAAACTCTGGAAACACCATATATTTT. Translation: CASSETNSGNTIYF.

The sample holds many counts of this clonotype. V usage is TRBV12-3 or TRBV12-4 and J usage is TRBJ2-7, with 7 bases matching TRBD1. V lost 4 bases to trimming and J lost 4 bases; unmatched junction nucleotides: 10. The CDR3 is 15 amino acids. CDR3 loop: CASSSQGVSVYEQYF. The CDR3 DNA reads as TGTGCCAGCAGTTCTCAGGGGGTTTCAGTGTACGAGCAGTACTTC.

This clonotype has at least ten counts. V and J are TRBV11-3 and TRBJ2-5; 9 nucleotides agree with TRBD1. Per germline, CDR1 SGHNT and CDR2 YENEEA. V was pared by 5 bases and J by 5 bases, with 9 bases of the junction left unmatched. The CDR3 contains 15 residues. The CDR3 is CASSLGTGNSETQYF. CDR3 bases: TGTGCCAGCAGCCTCGGGACAGGGAACTCGGAGACCCAGTACTTC.

This clonotype was seen ten or more times. The chain links TRBV30 to TRBJ2-2; perhaps TRBD1 as D (6 bases). V lost 5 bases and J 4 bases, leaving 17 bases between the germline ends. Germline lookup yields CDR1 GTSNPN and CDR2 SVGIG (reference sequence). This CDR3 is 15 amino acids long. The CDR3 region is CAWRIRDKSTGELFF. The CDR3 bases are TGTGCCTGGCGTATCCGGGACAAGTCCACCGGGGAGCTGTTTTTT.

This clonotype came up many times. The chain employs TRBV6-2 or TRBV6-3 and TRBJ2-2; D is possibly TRBD2 (5 bases). CDR1 MNHEY and CDR2 SVGEGT come from the germline V gene. This CDR3 is 15 amino acids long. With 6 bases removed from V and 5 bases from J, the gap between germline ends came to 16 bases. The CDR3 bases are TGTGCCAGCAGCCCTAGAGGGATAGAAACCGGGGAGCTGTTTTTT. Protein: CASSPRGIETGELFF.

The sample holds many counts of this clonotype. V gene TRBV6-1 combines with J gene TRBJ2-2, with 7 bases fitting TRBD2. Trimming cost V 8 bases and J 4 bases; bases outside gene matches: 7. The CDR3 runs to 14 residues. Germline assignment: CDR1 MNHNS and CDR2 SASEGT. The CDR3 sequence is CASLTSYITGELFF. CDR3 DNA: TGTGCCAGCCTGACTAGCTATATCACCGGGGAGCTGTTTTTT.

This sequence joins TRBV30 and TRBJ1-1; a possible D gene is TRBD1 (5 bases). CDR3 length: 12 amino acids. The germline V gene has CDR1 GTSNPN and CDR2 SVGIG (reference sequence). With 2 bases removed from V and 6 bases from J, the gap between germline ends came to 10 bases. The CDR3 nucleotides read TGTGCCTGGAGTCCGGGGGTCGCTGAAGCTTTCTTT. It translates to CAWSPGVAEAFF.

This clonotype was recorded many times. This chain joins TRBV4-2 and TRBJ1-5; a possible D gene is TRBD1 (5 bases). Trimming cost V 3 bases and J 4 bases, with 19 bases left between them. Germline lookup yields CDR1 LGHNA and CDR2 YNFKEQ. CDR3 length: 17 amino acids. The CDR3 protein is CASSQEGLANANQPQHF. Here the CDR3 DNA reads TGTGCCAGCAGCCAGGAGGGACTCGCGAACGCAAATCAGCCCCAGCATTTT.

This clonotype has a count of ten or more. The V call is TRBV5-1, the J call TRBJ1-1; tentative D call: TRBD1 (5 bases). The CDR3 covers 13 residues. The germline V and J ends were trimmed by 6 bases and 5 bases, with 14 bases remaining between them. CDR1 and CDR2 (germline): SGHRS, YFSETQ. DNA for the CDR3: TGCGCCAGCACCGACACTCAGGGAACTGAAGCTTTCTTT. This sequence encodes CASTDTQGTEAFF.

This clonotype was seen repeatedly, ten times or more. The CDR3 DNA is TGCGCCAGCAGCCCCACCCTCGGACAGGGGCAAGAGACCCAGTACTTC. It yields the protein CASSPTLGQGQETQYF. The chain uses TRBV4-1 and TRBJ2-5; TRBD1 aligns across 9 bases. CDR1 is MGHRA and CDR2 is YSYEKL in the germline V gene. This CDR3 region has 16 residues. Losses at the gene ends were 4 bases for V and 2 bases for J; bases not matched to a gene: 8.

Ten or more counts support this clonotype. V gene TRBV12-3 or TRBV12-4 combines with J gene TRBJ1-2; maybe TRBD1 (5 bases). CDR3 size: 14 residues. V was trimmed by 0 bases and J by 5 bases, leaving 10 bases between them. Written as DNA, the CDR3 is TGTGCCAGCAGTTTAGCGGGGGTACCTTATGGCTACACCTTC. Translating gives CASSLAGVPYGYTF.

The rearrangement links TRBV6-2 or TRBV6-3 to TRBJ1-5, with 9 bases identical to TRBD1. V lost 5 bases and J lost 7; bases outside the gene matches: 9. Germline CDR1 reads MNHEY; CDR2 reads SVGEGT. There are 15 residues in the CDR3. The CDR3, as DNA: TGTGCCAGCAGTAAACCGACAGGGGGAGACCAGCCCCAGCATTTT. Amino acid sequence: CASSKPTGGDQPQHF.

The gene calls are TRBV2 and TRBJ2-5; 8 positions match TRBD1. Germline CDR1 reads SNHLY; CDR2 reads FYNNEI. J gave up 5 bases and V 4 bases, and 9 bases lay outside the gene matches. The length of the CDR3 is 15 residues. The CDR3 DNA reads as TGTGCCAGCAGTGGGGAGGCAGGGGGCGCGGAGACCCAGTACTTC. This encodes CASSGEAGGAETQYF.

Only a few counts were recorded for this clonotype. The chain is built from TRBV4-1 and TRBJ2-7, with 7 nucleotides matching TRBD2. The CDR3 is 14 residues long. Trimming at V came to 0 bases and at J to 3 bases, leaving 2 bases not matched to a gene. Germline-derived CDR1 and CDR2 are MGHRA and YSYEKL. The CDR3 sequence: CASSQEGTNYEQYF. In DNA form, the CDR3 reads TGCGCCAGCAGCCAAGAAGGGACTAACTACGAGCAGTACTTC.

Turning to this clonotype: This may be a read error, as it is one base from a much larger clone. The rearrangement uses TRBV30 and TRBJ1-5; perhaps TRBD1 as D (6 bases). Between the trimmed V and J ends, which lost 8 bases and 1 base, there was a span of 15 bases. The CDR3 runs 14 residues. CDR1 and CDR2 (germline): GTSNPN, SVGIG (reference sequence). DNA of the CDR3: TGTGCCGGGGAGGAGGGGGGGAGCAATCAGCCCCAGCATTTT. Its protein is CAGEEGGSNQPQHF. The full variable domain, completed using reference TRBV30 and TRBJ1-5, is SQTIHQWPATLVQPVGSPLSLECTVEGTSNPNLYWYRQAAGRGLQLLFYSVGIGQISSEVPQNLSASRPQDRQFILSSKKLLLSDSGFYLCAGEEGGSNQPQHFGDGTRLSIL.

This clonotype appeared many times. The V gene is TRBV28, the J gene TRBJ1-1; D is perhaps TRBD1 (5 bases). Germline CDR1 is MDHEN and CDR2 is SYDVKM. The CDR3 contains 15 residues. The V end lost 5 bases, the J end lost 7 bases, and 20 bases lay between the germline ends. The CDR3 loop is CASSPVWTGVVEAFF. The CDR3 DNA follows: TGTGCCAGCAGTCCTGTTTGGACGGGGGTTGTTGAAGCTTTCTTT.

This clonotype was counted ten times or more. The chain couples TRBV3-1 to TRBJ1-2, with D unclear. CDR1 and CDR2 (germline): LGHDT, YNNKEL (reference sequence). The CDR3 covers 16 residues. V lost 0 bases to trimming and J lost 5 bases, with 16 bases between them. In nucleotides, the CDR3 is TGTGCCAGCAGCCAAGATCCTGGGCCCATGAAGTATGGCTACACCTTC. This codes for CASSQDPGPMKYGYTF. The full variable domain, completed using reference TRBV3-1 and TRBJ1-2, is DTAVSQTPKYLVTQMGNDKSIKCEQNLGHDTMYWYKQDSKKFLKIMFSYNNKELIINETVPNRFSPKSPDKAHLNLHINSLELGDSAVYFCASSQDPGPMKYGYTFGSGTRLTVV.

This clonotype was recorded many times. The chain is built from TRBV2 and TRBJ2-7, with 9 bases aligning to TRBD1. Per germline, CDR1 SNHLY and CDR2 FYNNEI. The CDR3 is 14 amino acids. V dropped 3 bases and J dropped 4; count of bases not matched to a gene: 4. CDR3 in DNA: TGTGCCAGCAGTGAGGCGACAGGGGGGTACGAGCAGTACTTC. Protein sequence: CASSEATGGYEQYF.

This clonotype was picked up many times. This chain links TRBV28 with TRBJ2-6, with D perhaps TRBD2 (6 bases). The CDR3 runs to 17 residues. V was cut by 3 bases and J by 0 bases, with 12 bases left in between. Germline values: CDR1 MDHEN, CDR2 SYDVKM. As DNA, the CDR3 is TGTGCCAGCAGTTTTCGGGAGCACGTCTCTGGGGCCAACGTCCTGACTTTC. Translation gives CASSFREHVSGANVLTF.

The chain employs TRBV28 and TRBJ2-7; TRBD1 or TRBD2 may be the D gene (5 bases each). CDR1 and CDR2 from the germline V gene are MDHEN and SYDVKM. V was pared by 3 bases and J by 6 bases, with 12 bases between. This CDR3 has 13 amino acids. The CDR3 loop reads CASSFEGTGEQYF. The CDR3 DNA reads as TGTGCCAGCAGTTTTGAGGGGACGGGCGAGCAGTACTTC.

This clonotype appeared a few times. This chain uses TRBV3-1 with TRBJ2-4; D gene uncertain. CDR1 is LGHDT, CDR2 YNNKEL, per germline (reference sequence). This CDR3 contains 13 residues. V was trimmed by 0 bases and J by 9 bases, leaving 9 bases between them. The CDR3 loop is CASSQENRVIQYF. CDR3 sequence (DNA): TGTGCCAGCAGCCAAGAGAATAGAGTCATTCAGTACTTC.